This T cell receptor (beta chain) emerged from a study of vaccination effects on CD4 cells after COVID-19. In the study overall: Using viral peptide pools, the ViraFEST assay grew out antigen-specific CD4+ T cells prior to sequencing.

On this clone itself: Its target is not known.

Study observations and caveats: Infection- and vaccine-induced clones contracted markedly late after vaccination.

The V end was cut by 5 bases, the J end by 0 bases, with 14 bases between. The germline CDR1 and CDR2 sequences are MGHDK and SYGVNS. The CDR3 contains 15 residues. Method: immunoSEQ multiplex PCR; TCRdb's copy keeps in-frame clones and lacks some. The sample consists of over 45,000 clones, more than 65% of them appearing once. When around ten days of culture had elapsed, CD4+ T cells were isolated. Vaccinated recipients, who were negative for nucleocapsid antibodies, had no history of SARS-CoV-2 infection. This specimen consisted of CD4+ T cells from PBMCs cultured without peptide, obtained before COVID-19 vaccination. This TCR was sampled from a human donor who received a COVID-19 vaccine. J is TRBJ2-7 and V is TRBV25-1; D is perhaps TRBD1 or TRBD2 (7 bases each). CDR3 DNA sequence: TGTGCCAGCAGTAGACAGGGCGGGAGCTCCTACGAGCAGTACTTC. Translating gives CASSRQGGSSYEQYF.